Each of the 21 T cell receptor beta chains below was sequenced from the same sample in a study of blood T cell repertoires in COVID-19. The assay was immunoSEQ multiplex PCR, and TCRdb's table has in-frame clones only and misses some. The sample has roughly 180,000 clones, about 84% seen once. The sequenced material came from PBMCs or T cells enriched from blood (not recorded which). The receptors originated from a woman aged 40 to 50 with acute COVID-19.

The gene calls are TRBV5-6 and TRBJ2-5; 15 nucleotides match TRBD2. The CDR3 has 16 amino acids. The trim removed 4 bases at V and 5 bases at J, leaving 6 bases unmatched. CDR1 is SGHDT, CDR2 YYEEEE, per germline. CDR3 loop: CASSPRTSGRGETQYF. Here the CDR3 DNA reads TGTGCCAGCAGCCCCAGGACTAGCGGGAGGGGGGAGACCCAGTACTTC.

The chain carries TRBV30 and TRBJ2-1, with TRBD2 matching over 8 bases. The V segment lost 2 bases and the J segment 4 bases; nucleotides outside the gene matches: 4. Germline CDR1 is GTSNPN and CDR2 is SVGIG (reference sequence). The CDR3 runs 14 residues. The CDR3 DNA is TGTGCCTGGAGTAAAATAGCGGGATACAATGAGCAGTTCTTC. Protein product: CAWSKIAGYNEQFF.

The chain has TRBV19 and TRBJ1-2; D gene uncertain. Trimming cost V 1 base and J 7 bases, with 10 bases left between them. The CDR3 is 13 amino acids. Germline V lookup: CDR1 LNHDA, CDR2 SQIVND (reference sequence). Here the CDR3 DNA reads TGTGCCAGTAGTATAGGGGCAGAGACTGGCTACACCTTC. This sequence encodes CASSIGAETGYTF.

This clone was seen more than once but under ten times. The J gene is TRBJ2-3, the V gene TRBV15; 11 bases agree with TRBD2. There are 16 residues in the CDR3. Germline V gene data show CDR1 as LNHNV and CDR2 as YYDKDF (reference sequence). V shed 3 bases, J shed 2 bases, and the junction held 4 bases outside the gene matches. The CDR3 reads CATSRELAGATDTQYF. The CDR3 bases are TGTGCCACCAGCAGGGAACTAGCGGGGGCCACAGATACGCAGTATTTT. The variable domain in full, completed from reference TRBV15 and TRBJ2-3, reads DAMVIQNPRYQVTQFGKPVTLSCSQTLNHNVMYWYQQKSSQAPKLLFHYYDKDFNNEADTPDNFQSRRPNTSFCFLDIRSPGLGDTAMYLCATSRELAGATDTQYFGPGTRLTVL.

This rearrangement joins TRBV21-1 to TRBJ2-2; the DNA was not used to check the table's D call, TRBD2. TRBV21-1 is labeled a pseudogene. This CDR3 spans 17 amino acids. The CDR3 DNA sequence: TGTGCCAGCACCATACTACCGGGACTAGGAGACACCGGGGAGCTGTTTTTT. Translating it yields CASTILPGLGDTGELFF.

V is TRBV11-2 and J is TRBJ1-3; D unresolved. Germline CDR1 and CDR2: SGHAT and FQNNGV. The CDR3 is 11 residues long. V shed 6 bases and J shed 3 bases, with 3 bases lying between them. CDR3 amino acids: CASSRGNTIYF. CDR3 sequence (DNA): TGTGCCAGCAGTCGTGGAAACACCATATATTTT.

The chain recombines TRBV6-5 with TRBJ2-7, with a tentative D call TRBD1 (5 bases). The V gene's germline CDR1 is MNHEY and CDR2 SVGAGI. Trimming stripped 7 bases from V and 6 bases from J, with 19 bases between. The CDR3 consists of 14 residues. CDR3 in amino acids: CASNWGLPPAEQYF. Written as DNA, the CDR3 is TGTGCCAGCAATTGGGGCCTCCCCCCCGCCGAGCAGTACTTC.

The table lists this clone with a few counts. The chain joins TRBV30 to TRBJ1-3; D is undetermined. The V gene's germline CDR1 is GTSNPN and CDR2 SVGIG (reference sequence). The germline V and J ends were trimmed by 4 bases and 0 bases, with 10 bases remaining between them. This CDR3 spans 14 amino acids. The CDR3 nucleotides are TGTGCCTGGAAACAGTCACTCTCTGGAAACACCATATATTTT. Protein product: CAWKQSLSGNTIYF. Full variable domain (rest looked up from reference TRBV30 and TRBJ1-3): SQTIHQWPATLVQPVGSPLSLECTVEGTSNPNLYWYRQAAGRGLQLLFYSVGIGQISSEVPQNLSASRPQDRQFILSSKKLLLSDSGFYLCAWKQSLSGNTIYFGEGSWLTVV.

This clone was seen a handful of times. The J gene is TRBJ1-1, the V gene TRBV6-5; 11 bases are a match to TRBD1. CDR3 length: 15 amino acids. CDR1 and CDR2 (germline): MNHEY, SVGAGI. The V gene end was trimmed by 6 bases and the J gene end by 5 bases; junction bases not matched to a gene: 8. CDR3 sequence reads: CASSRDRGVWTEAFF. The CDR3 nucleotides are TGTGCCAGCAGCAGGGACAGGGGGGTTTGGACTGAAGCTTTCTTT.

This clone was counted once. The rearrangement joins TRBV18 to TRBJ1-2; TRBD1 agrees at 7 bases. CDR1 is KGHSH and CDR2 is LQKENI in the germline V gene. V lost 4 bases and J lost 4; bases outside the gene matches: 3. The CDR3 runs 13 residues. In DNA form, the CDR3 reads TGTGCCAGCTCACGAGGGGGCGGCTATGGCTACACCTTC. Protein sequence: CASSRGGGYGYTF.

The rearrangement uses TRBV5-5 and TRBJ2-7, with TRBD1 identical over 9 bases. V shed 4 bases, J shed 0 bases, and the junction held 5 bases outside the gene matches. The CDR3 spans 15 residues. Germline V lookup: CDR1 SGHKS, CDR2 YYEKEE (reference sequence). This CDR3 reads CASSPGTGSSYEQYV. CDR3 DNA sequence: TGTGCCAGCAGCCCCGGGACAGGGTCCTCCTACGAGCAGTACGTC.

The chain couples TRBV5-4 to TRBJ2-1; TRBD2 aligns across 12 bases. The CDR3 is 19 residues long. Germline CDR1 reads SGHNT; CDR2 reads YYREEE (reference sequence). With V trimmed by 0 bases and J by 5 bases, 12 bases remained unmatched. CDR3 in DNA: TGTGCCAGCAGCTTGGATGGACTAGCGGGACGCCGAATTAACAATGAGCAGTTCTTC. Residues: CASSLDGLAGRRINNEQFF.

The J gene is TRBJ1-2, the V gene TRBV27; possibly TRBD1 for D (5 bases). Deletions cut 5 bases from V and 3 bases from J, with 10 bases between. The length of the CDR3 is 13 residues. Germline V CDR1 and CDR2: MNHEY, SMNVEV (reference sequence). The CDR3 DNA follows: TGTGCCAGCAGTCCCGACAGACACTATGGCTACACCTTC. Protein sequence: CASSPDRHYGYTF.

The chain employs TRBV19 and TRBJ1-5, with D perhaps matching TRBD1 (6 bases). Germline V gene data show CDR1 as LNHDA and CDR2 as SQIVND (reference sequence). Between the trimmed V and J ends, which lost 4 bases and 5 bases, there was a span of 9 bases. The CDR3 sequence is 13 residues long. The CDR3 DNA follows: TGTGCCAGTAGTACGGACAGTTATCAGCCCCAGCATTTT. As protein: CASSTDSYQPQHF.

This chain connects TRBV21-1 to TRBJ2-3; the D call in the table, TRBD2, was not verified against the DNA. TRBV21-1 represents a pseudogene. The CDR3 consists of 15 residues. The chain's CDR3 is CASSKGEEPCDTQYF. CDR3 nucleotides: TGTGCCAGCAGCAAAGGTGAGGAGCCGTGCGATACGCAGTATTTT.

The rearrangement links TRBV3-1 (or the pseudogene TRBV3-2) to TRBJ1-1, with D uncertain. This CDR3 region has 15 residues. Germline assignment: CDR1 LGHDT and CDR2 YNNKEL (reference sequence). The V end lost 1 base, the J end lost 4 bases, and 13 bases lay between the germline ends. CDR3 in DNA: TGTGCCAGCAGCCAAGCGGCGGGAAAGGGCACTGAAGCTTTCTTT. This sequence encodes CASSQAAGKGTEAFF.

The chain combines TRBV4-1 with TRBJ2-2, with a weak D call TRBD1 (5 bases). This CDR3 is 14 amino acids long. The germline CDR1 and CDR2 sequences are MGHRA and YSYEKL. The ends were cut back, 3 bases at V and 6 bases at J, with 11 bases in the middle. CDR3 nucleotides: TGCGCCAGCAGCCATATAGGGGCCCCCGGGGAGCTGTTTTTT. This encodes CASSHIGAPGELFF.

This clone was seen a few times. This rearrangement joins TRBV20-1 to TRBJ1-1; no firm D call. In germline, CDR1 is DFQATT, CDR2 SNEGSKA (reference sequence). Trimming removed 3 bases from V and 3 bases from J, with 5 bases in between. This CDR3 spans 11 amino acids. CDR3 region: CSASPYTEAFF. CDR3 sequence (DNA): TGCAGTGCTAGCCCCTACACTGAAGCTTTCTTT.

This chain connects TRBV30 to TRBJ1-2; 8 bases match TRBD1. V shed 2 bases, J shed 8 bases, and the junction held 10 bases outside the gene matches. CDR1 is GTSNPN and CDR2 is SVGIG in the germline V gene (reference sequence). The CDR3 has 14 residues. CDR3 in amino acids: CAWSPYQGATGYTF. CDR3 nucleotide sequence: TGTGCCTGGAGTCCCTATCAGGGGGCGACCGGCTACACCTTC.

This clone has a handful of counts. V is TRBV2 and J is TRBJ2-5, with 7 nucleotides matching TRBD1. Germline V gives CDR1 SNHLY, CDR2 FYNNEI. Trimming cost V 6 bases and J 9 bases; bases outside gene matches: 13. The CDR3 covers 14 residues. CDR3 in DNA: TGTGCCAGCAGCCGGCTGGTGACAGGGTCCTCCCAGTACTTC. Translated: CASSRLVTGSSQYF.

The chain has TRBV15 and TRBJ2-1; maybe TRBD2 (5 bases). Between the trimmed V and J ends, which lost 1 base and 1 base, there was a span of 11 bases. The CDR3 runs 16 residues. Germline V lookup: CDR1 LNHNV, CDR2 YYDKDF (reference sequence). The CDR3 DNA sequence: TGTGCCACCAGCAGAGTGGCGGGTGGGTCCTACAATGAGCAGTTCTTC. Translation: CATSRVAGGSYNEQFF.